This T cell receptor beta chain was found in a study of T cells after yellow fever vaccination. By 5'RACE template switching, TCR cDNA was produced, with a universal primer site and UMIs added in the process. One entry per CDR3 protein results from TCRdb running MiXCR on the 5' RACE reads. The sample contains roughly 260,000 distinct CDR3 sequences, roughly 13% of which appear only once. The CDR3 consists of 15 residues. Trimming removed 0 bases from V and 2 bases from J, with 9 bases in between. CDR1 and CDR2 (germline): SGHRS, YFSETQ. Study conclusions and caveats: Among all clonotypes, a small share was observed in both CD4 and CD8 compartments. Abundant bulk-derived clonotypes could contaminate FACS-sorted repertoires. Though weaker, the secondary response peaked faster, on day 5 versus 15.

This clonotype was counted only a few times. The antigen remains unidentified. The clonotype originates from a man aged 30 to 45 who received the YFV17D yellow fever vaccine. The specimen was CD4+ T cells sorted from PBMCs, collected 45 days after the yellow fever booster vaccination. V and J are TRBV5-1 and TRBJ2-1; D uncertain. The CDR3 spells CASSLGHPAYNEQFF. In nucleotides, the CDR3 is TGCGCCAGCAGCTTGGGACACCCAGCCTACAATGAGCAGTTCTTC. The complete variable domain, with remaining parts taken from reference TRBV5-1 and TRBJ2-1, reads KAGVTQTPRYLIKTRGQQVTLSCSPISGHRSVSWYQQTPGQGLQFLFEYFSETQRNKGNFPGRFSGRQFSNSRSEMNVSTLELGDSALYLCASSLGHPAYNEQFFGPGTRLTVL.